One and the same sample provided the 24 T cell receptor beta chains below, sequenced in a study of glioma-infiltrating T cells after dendritic cell vaccination. The data were produced by immunoSEQ multiplex PCR, yet TCRdb's version contains in-frame clones alone and is incomplete. Here the sample spans about 49,000 clones, roughly 85% being singletons. Sequenced material: blood, taken before dendritic cell vaccination. The receptors were gathered from a human donor with glioblastoma.

The V and J genes are TRBV18 and TRBJ2-6, with a tentative D call TRBD2 (6 bases). Germline V gene lookup returns CDR1 KGHSH and CDR2 LQKENI. This CDR3 has 19 amino acids. The germline V and J ends were trimmed by 1 base and 4 bases, with 20 bases remaining between them. The CDR3 nucleotides are TGTGCCAGCTCACCACTGTATGGCGGGGTAGGCTCCGGGGCCAACGTCCTGACTTTC. Its translation: CASSPLYGGVGSGANVLTF.

This clone was seen a handful of times. The chain is built from TRBV7-3 and TRBJ1-4, with 9 bases that match TRBD1. J lost 6 bases, V lost 5 bases, and 7 bases had no gene match. This CDR3 is 15 amino acids long. Germline V lookup: CDR1 SGHTA, CDR2 FQGTGA. The CDR3 DNA is TGTGCCAGCAGCCCGGGAGGGGACAGGGATGAAAAACTGTTTTTT. Amino acids: CASSPGGDRDEKLFF.

The rearrangement joins TRBV5-1 to TRBJ2-1; 10 bases line up with TRBD2. The CDR3 is 15 residues long. Germline CDR1 reads SGHRS; CDR2 reads YFSETQ. Trimming at V came to 3 bases and at J to 2 bases, leaving 2 bases not matched to a gene. The CDR3 sequence is CASSWTSGTYNEQFF. CDR3 nucleotides: TGCGCCAGCAGCTGGACTAGCGGAACCTACAATGAGCAGTTCTTC.

The chain couples TRBV18 to TRBJ2-1, with 8 bases identical to TRBD2. Germline CDR1 and CDR2: KGHSH and LQKENI. This CDR3 is 13 amino acids long. V trimming: 3 bases; J trimming: 12 bases; junction bases outside the gene matches: 7. CDR3 in DNA: TGTGCCAGCTCACCGGCCAGCGGGAGTCCGCAGTTCTTC. It yields the protein CASSPASGSPQFF.

This sequence joins TRBV21-1 and TRBJ1-3; TRBD1 is taken as the D call from the table, unchecked against the DNA. TRBV21-1 is given as a pseudogene. The CDR3 covers 16 residues. CDR3 amino acids: CASFPGTVHSGNTIYF. CDR3 sequence (DNA): TGTGCCAGCTTCCCTGGGACAGTGCACTCTGGAAACACCATATATTTT.

This clone has only one observation. The genes are TRBV5-6 and TRBJ1-4, with D perhaps matching TRBD1 (5 bases). With 0 bases removed from V and 8 bases from J, the gap between germline ends came to 17 bases. Germline V gene lookup returns CDR1 SGHDT and CDR2 YYEEEE. The CDR3 is made up of 16 amino acids. The CDR3 sequence is CASSLAGSGMREKLFF. CDR3 sequence (DNA): TGTGCCAGCAGCTTGGCCGGGTCAGGGATGAGAGAAAAACTGTTTTTT. The full variable domain, completed using reference TRBV5-6 and TRBJ1-4, is DAGVTQSPTHLIKTRGQQVTLRCSPKSGHDTVSWYQQALGQGPQFIFQYYEEEERQRGNFPDRFSGHQFPNYSSELNVNALLLGDSALYLCASSLAGSGMREKLFFGSGTQLSVL.

This rearrangement joins TRBV7-8 to TRBJ1-2, with D maybe TRBD1 (6 bases). The V gene lost 5 bases and the J gene lost 6 bases, with 16 bases spanning the gap. Germline V gene data show CDR1 as SGHVS and CDR2 as FQNEAQ. The CDR3 contains 14 residues. Here the CDR3 reads CASSVQGSWDGYTF. The DNA of the CDR3 is TGTGCCAGCAGCGTTCAGGGGAGCTGGGATGGCTACACCTTC.

V gene TRBV5-5 combines with J gene TRBJ2-7, with 9 bases identical to TRBD2. This CDR3 has 15 amino acids. V shed 0 bases and J 5 bases; nucleotides not matched to a gene: 6. Germline CDR1 reads SGHKS; CDR2 reads YYEKEE (reference sequence). The chain's CDR3 is CASSLERSGGNEQYF. The CDR3 DNA follows: TGTGCCAGCAGCTTGGAGCGTAGCGGGGGCAACGAGCAGTACTTC.

V and J are TRBV30 and TRBJ2-5; 8 bases agree with TRBD2. CDR3 size: 11 residues. V was pared by 5 bases and J by 5 bases, with 1 base of the junction left unmatched. CDR1 is GTSNPN and CDR2 is SVGIG in the germline V gene (reference sequence). In nucleotides, the CDR3 is TGTGCCTGGTCGGGGGGGGAGACCCAGTACTTC. Protein: CAWSGGETQYF.

This clone has only a few counts. CDR3 in amino acids: CATSRADRAISGANVLTF. As DNA, the CDR3 is TGTGCCACCAGCAGAGCCGACAGGGCGATTTCTGGGGCCAACGTCCTGACTTTC. The chain recombines TRBV15 with TRBJ2-6, with TRBD1 identical over 7 bases. Unmatched junction bases numbered 7, after V lost 1 base and J lost 1 base. Germline values: CDR1 LNHNV, CDR2 YYDKDF (reference sequence). The CDR3 is 18 residues long.

J is TRBJ1-5 and V is TRBV27; 10 bases map to TRBD1. This CDR3 has 17 residues. The germline V gene has CDR1 MNHEY and CDR2 SMNVEV (reference sequence). The trim removed 4 bases at V and 0 bases at J, leaving 6 bases unmatched. This CDR3 is CASSSWTGGNSNQPQHF. CDR3 nucleotides: TGTGCCAGCAGTTCCTGGACAGGGGGTAATAGCAATCAGCCCCAGCATTTT.

This sequence joins TRBV4-2 and TRBJ2-5, with D maybe TRBD2 (6 bases). The DNA end favors TRBJ2-7, so the J call may be wrong. The V gene's germline CDR1 is LGHNA and CDR2 YNFKEQ. This CDR3 has 18 amino acids. CDR3 sequence: CASSPGKSPGTSADEQYF. CDR3 in DNA: TGTGCCAGCAGCCCTGGCAAATCCCCGGGGACTTCAGCCGACGAGCAGTACTTC.

J is TRBJ1-5 and V is TRBV7-2; D is perhaps TRBD1 (6 bases). Trimming left V 8 bases short and J 4 bases short, with 18 bases between. Germline lookup yields CDR1 SGHTA and CDR2 FQGNSA. The CDR3 extends over 15 amino acids. CDR3 sequence reads: CASSPGQPVNQPQHF. CDR3 nucleotide sequence: TGTGCCAGCTCTCCAGGACAGCCAGTTAATCAGCCCCAGCATTTT.

This clone was detected only once. This chain links TRBV6-5 with TRBJ2-7; 7 nucleotides match TRBD1. Germline assignment: CDR1 MNHEY and CDR2 SVGAGI. V was clipped by 6 bases and J by 0 bases; unmatched bases: 8. The CDR3 is 15 residues long. The CDR3 sequence: CASSLTGALSYEQYF. In DNA form, the CDR3 reads TGTGCCAGCAGCCTTACAGGGGCGCTCTCCTACGAGCAGTACTTC.

The V and J genes are TRBV7-2 and TRBJ2-5; TRBD2 matches 7 bases. The CDR3 covers 14 residues. V gave up 5 bases and J gave up 2 bases; unmatched junction bases: 5. Germline CDR1 reads SGHTA; CDR2 reads FQGNSA. CDR3 sequence reads: CASSRTRDQETQYF. The CDR3, as DNA: TGTGCCAGCAGCCGGACTAGGGATCAAGAGACCCAGTACTTC.

The CDR3 bases are TGTGCCAGCAGCCCTAATCTAGCGGGGGGGCCCGGAGATACGCAGTATTTT. It codes for CASSPNLAGGPGDTQYF. This rearrangement joins TRBV7-6 to TRBJ2-3; 12 nucleotides line up with TRBD2. CDR1 is SGHVS and CDR2 is FNYEAQ in the germline V gene. The CDR3 totals 17 residues. After removal of 5 bases from V and 5 bases from J, the junction contained 11 bases not matched to a gene.

The chain recombines TRBV19 with TRBJ2-7; 9 bases are a match to TRBD1. Looked up from germline, CDR1 is LNHDA and CDR2 is SQIVND (reference sequence). V shed 3 bases and J 2 bases; nucleotides not matched to a gene: 2. This CDR3 comprises 14 residues. The CDR3 is CASSINRGPYEQYF. CDR3 DNA: TGTGCCAGTAGTATTAACAGGGGGCCCTACGAGCAGTACTTC.

DNA of the CDR3: TGTGCTAGTGGTGCGGGGGAGATTAATGAAAAACTGTTTTTT. The encoded protein is CASGAGEINEKLFF. The rearrangement joins TRBV12-5 to TRBJ1-4, with a possible D match to TRBD1 (5 bases). V was pared by 5 bases and J by 4 bases, with 11 bases between. Per germline, CDR1 LGHNT and CDR2 FRNRAP. The CDR3 is made up of 14 amino acids.

Only one count was recorded for this clone. This sequence joins TRBV7-3 and TRBJ2-1, with TRBD2 matching over 10 bases. Germline V gene data show CDR1 as SGHTA and CDR2 as FQGTGA. This CDR3 is 13 amino acids long. Trimming at V came to 6 bases and at J to 8 bases, leaving 4 bases not matched to a gene. The CDR3 nucleotides read TGTGCCAGCAGTTCTAGCGGGAGATATGAGCAGTTCTTC. Protein product: CASSSSGRYEQFF.

CDR3 in amino acids: CASSPGQGGYTF. The CDR3 bases are TGTGCCAGCAGCCCGGGACAGGGCGGCTACACCTTC. The rearrangement uses TRBV7-3 and TRBJ1-2; 9 nucleotides line up with TRBD1. The ends lost 5 bases at V and 8 bases at J; junction bases unmatched: 3. The CDR3 sequence is 12 residues long. Germline lookup yields CDR1 SGHTA and CDR2 FQGTGA.

This clone turned up a few times. V usage is TRBV19 and J usage is TRBJ1-3; perhaps TRBD1 as D (5 bases). V shed 6 bases and J shed 0 bases, with 9 bases lying between them. CDR3 length: 14 residues. The germline CDR1 and CDR2 sequences are LNHDA and SQIVND (reference sequence). CDR3 coding DNA: TGTGCCAGTAGGCGGGACCGCTCTGGAAACACCATATATTTT. It codes for CASRRDRSGNTIYF.

The rearrangement joins TRBV21-1 to TRBJ2-5; TRBD1, the table's D call, lacks a check against the DNA. TRBV21-1 is recorded as a pseudogene. The CDR3 is made up of 14 amino acids. The CDR3 loop is CASPGILGAETQYF. The CDR3 nucleotides read TGTGCCAGCCCGGGGATTTTGGGGGCGGAGACCCAGTACTTC.

The CDR3 nucleotides read TGTGCCAGTAGTGCAGGGGTCGGGCAGCCCCAGCATTTT. It translates to CASSAGVGQPQHF. V and J are TRBV19 and TRBJ1-5; tentative D call: TRBD1 (6 bases). Between the trimmed V and J ends, which lost 5 bases and 7 bases, there was a span of 12 bases. Germline V gives CDR1 LNHDA, CDR2 SQIVND (reference sequence). This CDR3 comprises 13 residues.

The V call is TRBV27, the J call TRBJ2-5; the match to TRBD1 covers 8 bases. From germline, CDR1 is MNHEY and CDR2 SMNVEV (reference sequence). The CDR3 length is 14 residues. The V gene end was trimmed by 5 bases and the J gene end by 4 bases; junction bases not matched to a gene: 6. Here the CDR3 DNA reads TGTGCCAGCAGTCCTACAGGGGGAAGAGAGACCCAGTACTTC. This translates into CASSPTGGRETQYF.